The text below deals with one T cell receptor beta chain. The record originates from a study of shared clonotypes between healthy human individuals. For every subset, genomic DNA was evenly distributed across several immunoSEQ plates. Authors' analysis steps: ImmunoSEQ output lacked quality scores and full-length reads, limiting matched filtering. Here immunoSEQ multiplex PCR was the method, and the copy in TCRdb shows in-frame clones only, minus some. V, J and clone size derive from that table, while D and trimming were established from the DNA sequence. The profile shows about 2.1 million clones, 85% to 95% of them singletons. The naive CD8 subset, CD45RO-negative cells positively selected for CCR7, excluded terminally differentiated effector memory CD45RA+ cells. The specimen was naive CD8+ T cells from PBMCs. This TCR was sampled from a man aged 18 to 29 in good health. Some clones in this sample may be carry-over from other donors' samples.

The CDR3 loop reads CASSLYRGSTQETQYF. CDR3 DNA sequence: TGTGCCAGCAGTTTATATAGAGGTAGCACCCAAGAGACCCAGTACTTC. The chain uses TRBV28 and TRBJ2-5; D call uncertain. This CDR3 has 16 amino acids. Trimming took off 1 base at V and 1 base at J, with 13 bases between the two ends. Germline V gene lookup returns CDR1 MDHEN and CDR2 SYDVKM. Based on the CDR3 plus reference TRBV28 and TRBJ2-5, the full variable domain is DVKVTQSSRYLVKRTGEKVFLECVQDMDHENMFWYRQDPGLGLRLIYFSYDVKMKEKGDIPEGYSVSREKKERFSLILESASTNQTSMYLCASSLYRGSTQETQYFGPGTRLLVL.